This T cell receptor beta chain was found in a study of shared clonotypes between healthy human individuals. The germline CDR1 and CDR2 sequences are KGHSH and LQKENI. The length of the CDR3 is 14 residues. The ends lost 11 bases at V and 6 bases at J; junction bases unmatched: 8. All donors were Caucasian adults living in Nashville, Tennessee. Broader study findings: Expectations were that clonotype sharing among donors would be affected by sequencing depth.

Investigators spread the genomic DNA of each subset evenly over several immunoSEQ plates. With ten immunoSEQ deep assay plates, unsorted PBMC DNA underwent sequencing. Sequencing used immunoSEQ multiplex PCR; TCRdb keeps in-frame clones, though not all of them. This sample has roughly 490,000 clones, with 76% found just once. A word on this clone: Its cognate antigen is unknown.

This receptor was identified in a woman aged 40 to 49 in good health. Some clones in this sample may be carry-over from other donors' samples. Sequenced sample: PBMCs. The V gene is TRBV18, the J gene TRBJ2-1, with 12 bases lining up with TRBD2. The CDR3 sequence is CAARTSGTTNEQFF. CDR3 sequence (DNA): TGTGCCGCCCGGACTAGCGGGACTACCAATGAGCAGTTCTTC.